This is a list of T cell receptor beta chains from one sample in a study of beta chain features in type 1 diabetes. Sequencing was performed with immunoSEQ multiplex PCR; in TCRdb, only in-frame clones are kept and a portion is missing. The sample yields over 15,000 clones, less than 60% seen once. The sequenced sample consisted of stem cell memory CD4+ T cells from blood. All receptors derive from a woman younger than 35 in good health. Both conserved end residues are part of each CDR3. Expanded clones are given a class, and other clones once, few, many or no size at all.

abundance: once; j_gene: TRBJ1-1; v_gene: TRBV6-5; CDR3aa: CASSYSTGLNTEAFF
abundance: few; j_gene: TRBJ1-1; v_gene: TRBV18; CDR3aa: CASSPESAAEAFF
abundance: -; j_gene: TRBJ1-1; v_gene: TRBV5-1; CDR3aa: CASNLIQGTEAFF
abundance: few; j_gene: TRBJ2-7; v_gene: TRBV30; CDR3aa: CAWSAPWTGRSYEQYF
abundance: -; j_gene: TRBJ2-2; v_gene: TRBV25-1; CDR3aa: CASSRTQGPTGELFF
abundance: -; j_gene: TRBJ1-2; v_gene: TRBV7-2; CDR3aa: CASSFGTGGYGYTF
abundance: -; j_gene: TRBJ1-1; v_gene: TRBV5-1; CDR3aa: CASRLDRDTEAFF
abundance: -; j_gene: TRBJ1-1; v_gene: TRBV6-5; CDR3aa: CASSPGVGAFF
abundance: few; j_gene: TRBJ1-2; v_gene: TRBV7-2; CDR3aa: CASGRNRVDYGYTF
abundance: -; j_gene: TRBJ1-1; v_gene: TRBV19; CDR3aa: CASDAGGYNTEAFF
abundance: -; j_gene: TRBJ1-6; v_gene: TRBV6-6; CDR3aa: CASSYEGRDSPLHF
abundance: -; j_gene: TRBJ1-1; v_gene: TRBV2; CDR3aa: CASGGGFGEAFF
abundance: few; j_gene: TRBJ2-3; v_gene: TRBV5-5; CDR3aa: CASSLAGTSGYTDTQYF
abundance: -; j_gene: TRBJ2-7; v_gene: TRBV6-5; CDR3aa: CASSGRLSREQYF
abundance: -; j_gene: -; v_gene: TRBV18; CDR3aa: CASSPRQNVYEQYF
abundance: few; j_gene: TRBJ1-6; v_gene: TRBV6-5; CDR3aa: CASSYTGNSPLHF
abundance: -; j_gene: TRBJ2-5; v_gene: TRBV11-2; CDR3aa: CASSLPHEETQYF
abundance: once; j_gene: TRBJ1-5; v_gene: TRBV7-9; CDR3aa: CASSGTGEYQPQHF
abundance: once; j_gene: TRBJ2-3; v_gene: TRBV7-3; CDR3aa: CASSSLGPADTQYF
abundance: -; j_gene: TRBJ1-6; v_gene: TRBV2; CDR3aa: CASRGTGDDSPLHF
abundance: -; j_gene: TRBJ1-2; v_gene: TRBV5-1; CDR3aa: CASSSPEAYGYTF
abundance: -; j_gene: TRBJ2-2; v_gene: TRBV5-1; CDR3aa: CASSLEASAPGELFF
abundance: once; j_gene: TRBJ2-3; v_gene: TRBV7-7; CDR3aa: CASSLTGGGTDTQYF
abundance: -; j_gene: TRBJ2-3; v_gene: TRBV2; CDR3aa: CASSSLSRGSTDTQYF
abundance: -; j_gene: TRBJ1-5; v_gene: TRBV21-1; CDR3aa: CAVRCRDRDNQPQHF
abundance: once; j_gene: TRBJ1-5; v_gene: TRBV7-8; CDR3aa: CASSLEIGGAHSNQPQHF
abundance: -; j_gene: TRBJ2-7; v_gene: TRBV6-6; CDR3aa: CASSYSETGYEQYF
abundance: -; j_gene: TRBJ1-2; v_gene: TRBV15; CDR3aa: CATSRDETGGSPYGYTF
abundance: -; j_gene: TRBJ2-1; v_gene: TRBV9; CDR3aa: CASSFAGQGRDEQFF
abundance: once; j_gene: TRBJ2-2; v_gene: TRBV6-1; CDR3aa: CASRAGDSTGELFF
abundance: -; j_gene: TRBJ2-7; v_gene: TRBV5-8; CDR3aa: CASSLKGTSGGNF
abundance: few; j_gene: TRBJ2-3; v_gene: TRBV29-1; CDR3aa: CSQQDRGSADTQYF
abundance: -; j_gene: TRBJ1-3; v_gene: TRBV25-1; CDR3aa: CASSEPGAAGNTIYF
abundance: few; j_gene: TRBJ2-3; v_gene: TRBV7-3; CDR3aa: CASSLIGGGRDTQYF
abundance: few; j_gene: TRBJ2-1; v_gene: TRBV5-4; CDR3aa: CASSQLAGGRNEQFF
abundance: -; j_gene: TRBJ2-1; v_gene: TRBV7-8; CDR3aa: CASSRTGTRTYNEQFF
abundance: few; j_gene: TRBJ2-7; v_gene: TRBV19; CDR3aa: CASSPGTSGSHEQYF
abundance: few; j_gene: TRBJ1-2; v_gene: TRBV6-5; CDR3aa: CASSYWARAGDDGYTF
abundance: -; j_gene: TRBJ2-7; v_gene: TRBV28; CDR3aa: CASSLGLAGGYEQYF
abundance: -; j_gene: TRBJ2-4; v_gene: TRBV14; CDR3aa: CASSSTSGVAKNIQYF
abundance: few; j_gene: TRBJ2-1; v_gene: TRBV11-2; CDR3aa: CASSLQTGTSGYNEQFF